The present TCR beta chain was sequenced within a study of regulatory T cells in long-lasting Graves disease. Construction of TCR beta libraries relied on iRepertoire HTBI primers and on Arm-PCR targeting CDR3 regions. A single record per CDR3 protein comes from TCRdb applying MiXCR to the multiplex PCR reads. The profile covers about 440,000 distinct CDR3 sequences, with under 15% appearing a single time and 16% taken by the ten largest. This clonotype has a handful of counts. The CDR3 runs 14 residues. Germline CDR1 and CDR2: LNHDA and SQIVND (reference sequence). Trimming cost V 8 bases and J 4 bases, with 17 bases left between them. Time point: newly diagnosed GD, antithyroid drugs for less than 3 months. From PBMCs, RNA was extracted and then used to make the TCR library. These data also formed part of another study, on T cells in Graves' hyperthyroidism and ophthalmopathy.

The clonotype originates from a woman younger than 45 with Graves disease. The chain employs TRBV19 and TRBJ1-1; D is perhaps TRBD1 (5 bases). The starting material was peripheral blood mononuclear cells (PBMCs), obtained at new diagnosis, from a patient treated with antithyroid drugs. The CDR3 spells CASRDDGGGTEAFF. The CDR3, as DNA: TGTGCCAGTCGAGATGACGGGGGGGGCACTGAAGCTTTCTTT.